This entry describes one TCR beta chain. Using its own MiXCR run on the PCR reads, TCRdb lists one record per CDR3 protein. The repertoire includes nearly 11,000 distinct CDR3 sequences, 50% to 55% of them detected once, and about 20% sits in the top ten. These data originate in a study of tumor-infiltrating lymphocytes in oesophageal squamous cell carcinoma. Specimen: esophageal tumor tissue. This sequence was found in a female donor with esophageal squamous cell carcinoma.

In DNA, the CDR3 is TGTGCTAGTGGTTTGAATTTGAGCGGAATCCGCTCCTACAATGAGCAGTTCTTC. This gives the protein CASGLNLSGIRSYNEQFF. V gene TRBV12-5 combines with J gene TRBJ2-5; the D gene is possibly TRBD2 (5 bases). The tail of the sequence fits TRBJ2-1 better, so the J call may be wrong. CDR1 LGHNT and CDR2 FRNRAP come from the germline V gene. The CDR3 has 18 residues.